This is a list of T cell receptor beta chains from one sample in a study of cytomegalovirus exposure and HLA in healthy donors. Clones were sequenced by immunoSEQ multiplex PCR, and TCRdb holds only the in-frame ones, with some missing. The sample yields fewer than 200,000 clones, roughly 75% seen once. Source material: PBMCs. These receptors were obtained from a man in his forties in good health and CMV-seronegative. Each CDR3 is given with its conserved first and last residue. A D gene is named only where the DNA matches it firmly. Size values are once, few and many counts, or a class for expanded clones, and some rows have none.

D: -; size: -; V: TRBV18; J: TRBJ2-7; CDR3: CASSASAIAYEQYF; DNA: TGTGCCAGCTCAGCCTCCGCTATCGCCTACGAGCAGTACTTC
D: TRBD2; size: -; V: TRBV27; J: TRBJ2-6; CDR3: CASVALGGSKGANVLTF; DNA: TGTGCCAGCGTCGCGTTGGGAGGGTCGAAAGGGGCCAACGTCCTGACTTTC
D: TRBD1; size: -; V: TRBV11-2; J: TRBJ2-1; CDR3: CASSLGDRQHNEQFF; DNA: TGTGCCAGCAGCTTGGGGGACAGGCAACACAATGAGCAGTTCTTC
D: -; size: -; V: TRBV9; J: TRBJ2-6; CDR3: CASSVGAGVAGANVLTF; DNA: TGTGCCAGCAGCGTAGGGGCAGGGGTTGCTGGGGCCAACGTCCTGACTTTC
D: TRBD2; size: -; V: TRBV9; J: TRBJ2-5; CDR3: CASSVGSSGAGGETQYF; DNA: TGTGCCAGCAGCGTAGGGTCTAGCGGGGCCGGTGGAGAGACCCAGTACTTC
D: -; size: few; V: TRBV28; J: TRBJ2-7; CDR3: CASSLSTEEQYF; DNA: TGTGCCAGCAGTTTATCGACAGAAGAGCAGTACTTC
D: -; size: -; V: TRBV19; J: TRBJ1-5; CDR3: CASTLGGHIDQPQHF; DNA: TGTGCCAGTACCCTCGGGGGGCACATCGATCAGCCCCAGCATTTT
D: -; size: -; V: TRBV15; J: TRBJ2-7; CDR3: CATSNPTQGGTYEQYF; DNA: TGTGCCACCAGCAATCCCACGCAGGGTGGAACGTACGAGCAGTACTTC
D: -; size: -; V: TRBV11-3; J: TRBJ1-1; CDR3: CASSLEWRDEAFF; DNA: TGTGCCAGCAGCTTAGAATGGAGGGATGAAGCTTTCTTT
D: -; size: -; V: TRBV19; J: TRBJ2-3; CDR3: CASSEADTQYF; DNA: TGTGCCAGTAGTGAGGCAGATACGCAGTATTTT
D: -; size: few; V: TRBV10-1; J: TRBJ1-1; CDR3: CASSGSAMNTEAFF; DNA: TGCGCCAGCAGTGGTTCAGCGATGAACACTGAAGCTTTCTTT
D: -; size: -; V: TRBV4-3; J: TRBJ2-1; CDR3: CASSQAHYNEQFF; DNA: TGCGCCAGCAGCCAGGCCCACTACAATGAGCAGTTCTTC
D: TRBD1; size: -; V: TRBV6-5; J: TRBJ2-7; CDR3: CASSRDRTYEQYF; DNA: TGTGCCAGCAGCCGGGACAGAACCTACGAGCAGTACTTC
D: -; size: few; V: TRBV7-9; J: TRBJ1-1; CDR3: CASSGAGSKTEAFF; DNA: TGTGCCAGCAGCGGGGCAGGGTCAAAAACTGAAGCTTTCTTT
D: TRBD2; size: -; V: TRBV5-1; J: TRBJ2-1; CDR3: CASSLVLAGDNEQFF; DNA: TGCGCCAGCAGCTTGGTGCTAGCGGGGGACAATGAGCAGTTCTTC
D: TRBD1; size: -; V: TRBV29-1; J: TRBJ2-7; CDR3: CSVESGQGAGEQYF; DNA: TGCAGCGTTGAATCCGGGCAGGGGGCCGGCGAGCAGTACTTC
D: -; size: few; V: TRBV6-5; J: TRBJ1-1; CDR3: CASSYSGENTEAFF; DNA: TGTGCCAGCAGTTATTCTGGAGAGAACACTGAAGCTTTCTTT
D: TRBD1; size: -; V: TRBV7-2; J: TRBJ1-2; CDR3: CASSPSTGGTYGYTF; DNA: TGTGCCAGCAGCCCGAGTACAGGGGGCACCTATGGCTACACCTTC
D: -; size: -; V: TRBV18; J: TRBJ1-5; CDR3: CASSPEALGAGNQPQHF; DNA: TGTGCCAGCTCACCAGAGGCTCTGGGGGCGGGCAATCAGCCCCAGCATTTT
D: TRBD2; size: few; V: TRBV11-3; J: TRBJ2-7; CDR3: CASSLDRQREAYEQYF; DNA: TGTGCCAGCAGCTTAGATCGCCAGCGGGAGGCCTACGAGCAGTACTTC
D: -; size: -; V: TRBV5-1; J: TRBJ2-6; CDR3: CASSLELSDSGANVLTF; DNA: TGCGCCAGCAGCTTGGAACTTTCTGACTCTGGGGCCAACGTCCTGACTTTC
D: TRBD1; size: -; V: TRBV15; J: TRBJ1-5; CDR3: CATSTAGTDQPQHF; DNA: TGTGCCACCAGCACCGCGGGGACAGATCAGCCCCAGCATTTT
D: -; size: -; V: TRBV6-5; J: TRBJ1-2; CDR3: CASSQGYGYTF; DNA: TGTGCCAGCAGTCAGGGGTATGGCTACACCTTC
D: -; size: -; V: TRBV2; J: TRBJ2-5; CDR3: CASSVTVTQETQYF; DNA: TGTGCCAGCAGCGTGACAGTGACCCAAGAGACCCAGTACTTC
D: TRBD1; size: -; V: TRBV6-5; J: TRBJ2-7; CDR3: CASGNRGFHEQYF; DNA: TGTGCCAGCGGCAACAGGGGGTTCCACGAGCAGTACTTC
D: TRBD2; size: -; V: TRBV6-4; J: TRBJ2-1; CDR3: CASSDSGLAGVEQFF; DNA: TGTGCCAGCAGTGACTCCGGACTAGCGGGAGTTGAGCAGTTCTTC
D: TRBD2; size: -; V: TRBV27; J: TRBJ2-3; CDR3: CASSLSMRAGGGGPYF; DNA: TGTGCCAGCAGTTTATCGATGAGGGCTGGCGGGGGAGGGCCGTATTTT
D: TRBD1; size: -; V: TRBV5-1; J: TRBJ2-2; CDR3: CASSVDRVTGELFF; DNA: TGCGCCAGCAGCGTCGACAGGGTCACCGGGGAGCTGTTTTTT
D: TRBD2; size: -; V: TRBV4-3; J: TRBJ2-3; CDR3: CASSQDPGLAGTDTQYF; DNA: TGCGCCAGCAGCCAAGATCCCGGACTAGCGGGAACAGATACGCAGTATTTT
D: TRBD1; size: -; V: TRBV9; J: TRBJ2-1; CDR3: CASSLGQGKGNEQFF; DNA: TGTGCCAGCAGCCTCGGACAGGGGAAGGGCAATGAGCAGTTCTTC
D: -; size: few; V: TRBV7-7; J: TRBJ2-1; CDR3: CASGTSITNEQFF; DNA: TGTGCCAGCGGGACTTCCATTACCAATGAGCAGTTCTTC
D: -; size: -; V: TRBV7-2; J: TRBJ1-2; CDR3: CASSLTGQGGYGYTF; DNA: TGTGCCAGCAGCTTAACGGGGCAGGGAGGATATGGCTACACCTTC
D: TRBD1; size: once; V: TRBV27; J: TRBJ1-4; CDR3: CASSRTGGDFNEKLFF; DNA: TGTGCCAGCAGCCGGACAGGGGGCGATTTCAATGAAAAACTGTTTTTT
D: TRBD2; size: -; V: TRBV7-8; J: TRBJ2-1; CDR3: CASSLYERGLYNEQFF; DNA: TGTGCCAGCAGCCTATATGAGCGGGGGTTGTACAATGAGCAGTTCTTC
D: -; size: once; V: TRBV6-6; J: TRBJ2-5; CDR3: CASSYYGGETQETQYF; DNA: TGTGCCAGCAGTTACTACGGCGGAGAAACCCAAGAGACCCAGTACTTC
D: TRBD1; size: few; V: TRBV2; J: TRBJ1-5; CDR3: CASSPRTGGIGQPQHF; DNA: TGTGCCAGCAGCCCGAGGACAGGGGGTATCGGTCAGCCCCAGCATTTT
D: -; size: -; V: TRBV5-4; J: TRBJ1-1; CDR3: CASSSRGRIYTEAFF; DNA: TGTGCCAGCAGCTCCAGGGGTCGAATATACACTGAAGCTTTCTTT
D: -; size: -; V: TRBV6-4; J: TRBJ2-7; CDR3: CASSDPLYGEQYF; DNA: TGTGCCAGCAGTGACCCCCTCTACGGCGAGCAGTACTTC
D: -; size: -; V: TRBV2; J: TRBJ2-2; CDR3: CASRARSYGSGTGELFF; DNA: TGTGCCAGCAGGGCCCGTTCGTATGGGAGTGGCACCGGGGAGCTGTTTTTT
D: TRBD1; size: -; V: TRBV4-1; J: TRBJ2-4; CDR3: CASSQDTGVDIQYF; DNA: TGCGCCAGCAGCCAAGACACAGGGGTAGACATTCAGTACTTC